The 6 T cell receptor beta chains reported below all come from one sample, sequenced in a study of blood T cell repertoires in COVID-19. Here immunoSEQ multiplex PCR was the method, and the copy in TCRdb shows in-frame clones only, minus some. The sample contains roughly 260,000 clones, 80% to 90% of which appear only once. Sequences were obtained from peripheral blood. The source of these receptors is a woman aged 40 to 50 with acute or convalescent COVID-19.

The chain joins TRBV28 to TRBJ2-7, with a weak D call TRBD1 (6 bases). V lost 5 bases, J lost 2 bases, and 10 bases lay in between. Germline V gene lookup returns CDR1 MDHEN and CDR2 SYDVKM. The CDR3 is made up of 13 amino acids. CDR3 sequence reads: CASSSGQTYEQYV. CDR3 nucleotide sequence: TGTGCCAGCAGTAGTGGACAGACCTACGAGCAGTACGTC.

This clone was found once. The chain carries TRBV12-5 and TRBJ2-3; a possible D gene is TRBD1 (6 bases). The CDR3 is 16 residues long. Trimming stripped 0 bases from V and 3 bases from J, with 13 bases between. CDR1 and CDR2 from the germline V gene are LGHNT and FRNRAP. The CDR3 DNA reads TGTGCTAGTGGTTTGGTAAGAACAGGGTGGACAGATACGCAGTATTTT. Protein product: CASGLVRTGWTDTQYF.

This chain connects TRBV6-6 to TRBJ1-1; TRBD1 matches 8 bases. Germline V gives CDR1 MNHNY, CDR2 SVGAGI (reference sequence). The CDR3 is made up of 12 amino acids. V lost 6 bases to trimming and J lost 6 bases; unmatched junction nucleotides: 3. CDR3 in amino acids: CASSPDRAEAFF. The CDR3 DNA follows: TGTGCCAGCAGCCCGGACAGGGCTGAAGCTTTCTTT.

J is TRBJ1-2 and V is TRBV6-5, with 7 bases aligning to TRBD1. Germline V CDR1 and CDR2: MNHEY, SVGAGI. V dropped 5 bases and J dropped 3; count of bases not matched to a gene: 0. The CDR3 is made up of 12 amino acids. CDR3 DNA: TGTGCCAGCAGTACAGGGGACTATGGCTACACCTTC. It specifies CASSTGDYGYTF.

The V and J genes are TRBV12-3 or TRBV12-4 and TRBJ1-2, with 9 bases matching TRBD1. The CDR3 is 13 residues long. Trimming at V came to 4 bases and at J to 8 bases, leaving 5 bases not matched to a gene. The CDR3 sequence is CASSWGDRVGYTF. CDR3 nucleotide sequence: TGTGCCAGCAGTTGGGGGGACAGGGTAGGCTACACCTTC.

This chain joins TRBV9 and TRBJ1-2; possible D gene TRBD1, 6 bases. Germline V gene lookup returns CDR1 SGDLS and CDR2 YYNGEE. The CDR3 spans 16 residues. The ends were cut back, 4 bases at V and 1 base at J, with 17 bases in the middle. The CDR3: CASSTRQVPLNYGYTF. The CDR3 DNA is TGTGCCAGCAGCACCCGACAGGTGCCTCTTAACTATGGCTACACCTTC.